The sequence of this TCR beta chain was determined in a study of OX40 agonist ivuxolimab in advanced cancers. About the study: Participants could have had prior anti-PD-1, anti-PD-L1 or anti-CTLA-4 therapy, and around 40% had some. Three patients showed partial responses: one hepatocellular carcinoma and two cutaneous melanoma cases. Study-wide findings and caveats: Clonal expansion from baseline to week 6 occurred in both CD4+ and CD8+ T cells. In CD8+ T cells, expanded clones were on average more numerous than in CD4+.

Assay: immunoSEQ multiplex PCR; the TCRdb copy retains only in-frame clones and omits some. The data contain 66,000 or so clones, more than 70% of them singletons. CDR1 SGHNT and CDR2 YYREEE come from the germline V gene (reference sequence). CDR3 length: 14 residues. V shed 4 bases, J shed 4 bases, and the junction held 7 bases outside the gene matches. About this clone itself: What it recognizes is unknown.

This sequence originates from an adult with an advanced solid tumor such as melanoma, head and neck, liver or kidney cancer. The sequencing here drew on CD4+ or CD8+ T cells sorted from blood, taken in a trial of the OX40 agonist ivuxolimab. The rearrangement links TRBV5-4 to TRBJ1-1; TRBD1 matches at 7 bases. CDR3 nucleotides: TGTGCCAGCAGCCCACAGGGGATCGGCACTGAAGCTTTCTTT. This sequence encodes CASSPQGIGTEAFF.